This paragraph reports one TCR beta chain. This sample is part of a study of blood T cell repertoires in COVID-19. CDR1 and CDR2 from the germline V gene are LNHDA and SQIVND (reference sequence). The CDR3 is made up of 14 amino acids. Trimming left V 5 bases short and J 3 bases short, with 13 bases between. Sequenced by immunoSEQ multiplex PCR; TCRdb stores in-frame clones only, minus some. Here the sample spans some 400,000 clones, 85% to 90% being singletons. The V and J genes are TRBV19 and TRBJ1-1; D is unresolved. Input material: peripheral blood. This receptor was taken from a human donor in a cohort sampled during active COVID-19. The CDR3 nucleotides read TGTGCCAGTAGTCTCGCGATACGGGACACTGAAGCTTTCTTT. It translates to CASSLAIRDTEAFF.